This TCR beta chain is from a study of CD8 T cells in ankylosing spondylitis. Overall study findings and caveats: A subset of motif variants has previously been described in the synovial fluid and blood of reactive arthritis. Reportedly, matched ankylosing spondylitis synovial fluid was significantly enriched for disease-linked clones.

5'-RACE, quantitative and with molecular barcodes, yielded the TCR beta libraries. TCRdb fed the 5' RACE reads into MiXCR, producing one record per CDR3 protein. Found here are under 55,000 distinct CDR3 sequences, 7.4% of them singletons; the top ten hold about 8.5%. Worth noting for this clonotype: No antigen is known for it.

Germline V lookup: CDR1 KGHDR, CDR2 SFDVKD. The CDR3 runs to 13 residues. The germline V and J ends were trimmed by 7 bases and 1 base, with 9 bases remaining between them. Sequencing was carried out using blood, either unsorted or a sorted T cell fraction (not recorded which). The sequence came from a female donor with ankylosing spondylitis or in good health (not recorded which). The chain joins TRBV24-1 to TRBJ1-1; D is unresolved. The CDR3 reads CATSASKNTEAFF. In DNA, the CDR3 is TGTGCCACCAGCGCATCGAAGAACACTGAAGCTTTCTTT.